The 16 T cell receptor beta chains below come from one sample, sequenced in a study of blood T cell repertoires in COVID-19. Profiling relied on immunoSEQ multiplex PCR, and the TCRdb table lists in-frame clones only, not all of them. The data contain under 250,000 clones, about 89% of them seen just once; the ten biggest clones take up about 1.6%. Sequencing used peripheral blood. The receptors derive from a woman aged 60-70 years who had recovered from COVID-19.

This sequence joins TRBV5-1 and TRBJ2-3; TRBD1 agrees at 11 bases. The germline gives CDR1 SGHRS, CDR2 YFSETQ. The CDR3 contains 15 residues. With 4 bases clipped from V and 8 bases from J, the junction kept 9 bases outside the gene matches. The CDR3 loop is CASSRTGGAEGTQYF. The CDR3 DNA reads as TGCGCCAGCAGCCGGACAGGGGGCGCAGAAGGTACGCAGTATTTT.

The chain carries TRBV6-1 and TRBJ2-5, with 7 nucleotides matching TRBD2. The V gene's germline CDR1 is MNHNS and CDR2 SASEGT. The CDR3 extends over 14 amino acids. The V segment lost 0 bases and the J segment 5 bases; nucleotides outside the gene matches: 3. CDR3 sequence: CASSEALAEETQYF. The CDR3 nucleotides read TGTGCCAGCAGTGAAGCGCTAGCGGAGGAGACCCAGTACTTC.

This chain uses TRBV27 with TRBJ2-7; 8 nucleotides align to TRBD1. Trimming removed 3 bases from V and 5 bases from J; junction bases left unmatched: 9. Germline loops: CDR1 MNHEY, CDR2 SMNVEV (reference sequence). This CDR3 is 15 amino acids long. The CDR3 coding sequence is TGTGCCAGCAGTTTCGCCTACAGGGGGTTCCACGAGCAGTACTTC. Translation gives CASSFAYRGFHEQYF.

This chain joins TRBV18 and TRBJ2-1; TRBD1 is a possible D gene (5 bases). This CDR3 comprises 14 residues. V was clipped by 5 bases and J by 0 bases, with 8 bases between them. CDR1 KGHSH and CDR2 LQKENI come from the germline V gene. The DNA for the CDR3 is TGTGCCAGCTCAGAGACAGACTCCTACAATGAGCAGTTCTTC. Protein product: CASSETDSYNEQFF.

There are a few counts of this clone. V gene TRBV5-8 combines with J gene TRBJ1-1, with D possibly matching TRBD1 (5 bases). With 4 bases removed from V and 3 bases from J, the gap between germline ends came to 16 bases. CDR1 is SGHTS and CDR2 is YDEGEE in the germline V gene. The CDR3 extends over 15 amino acids. The CDR3 region has the DNA TGTGCCAGCAGCAGTCCAGGGTGGCGTTACACTGAAGCTTTCTTT. Translated: CASSSPGWRYTEAFF.

V usage is TRBV29-1 and J usage is TRBJ2-2; D is possibly TRBD2 (6 bases). This CDR3 is built from 13 residues. The germline CDR1 and CDR2 sequences are SQVTM and ANQGSEA. V was cut by 7 bases and J by 5 bases, with 14 bases left in between. CDR3 in DNA: TGCAGCGCCACACGGCGGGAAACCGGGGAGCTGTTTTTT. It codes for CSATRRETGELFF.

The V gene is TRBV10-3, the J gene TRBJ1-1; 9 bases match TRBD1. The CDR3 has 17 residues. CDR1 and CDR2 (germline): ENHRY, SYGVKD. Trimming took 2 bases from V and 6 from J; bases not matched to a gene: 13. The DNA of the CDR3 is TGTGCCATCAGTGAGAATAAGGGGACAGGGTACAGCTCTGAAGCTTTCTTT. It specifies CAISENKGTGYSSEAFF.

CDR3 region: CASTPDRAYGYTF. In DNA form, the CDR3 reads TGTGCCAGCACCCCGGACAGGGCCTATGGCTACACCTTC. The rearrangement links TRBV28 to TRBJ1-2; TRBD1 aligns across 8 bases. The CDR3 has 13 residues. Germline V lookup: CDR1 MDHEN, CDR2 SYDVKM. After removal of 7 bases from V and 4 bases from J, the junction contained 5 bases not matched to a gene.

There are a few counts of this clone. The rearrangement uses TRBV7-2 and TRBJ2-7; perhaps TRBD2 as D (6 bases). V was cut by 1 base and J by 4 bases, with 11 bases left in between. This CDR3 has 14 residues. In germline, CDR1 is SGHTA, CDR2 FQGNSA. Here the CDR3 DNA reads TGTGCCAGCAGCTTAGGGTTGGGAGGTTACGAGCAGTACTTC. Protein: CASSLGLGGYEQYF.

This rearrangement joins TRBV24-1 to TRBJ2-2, with a possible D match to TRBD1 (6 bases). Trimming took 8 bases from V and 1 from J, leaving 10 bases between them. The CDR3 has 14 residues. Germline assignment: CDR1 KGHDR and CDR2 SFDVKD. CDR3: CATTGQLNTGELFF. The CDR3 DNA reads as TGTGCCACCACCGGACAGCTGAACACCGGGGAGCTGTTTTTT.

There are a few counts of this clone. The rearrangement links TRBV3-1 (or the pseudogene TRBV3-2) to TRBJ1-1, with 9 bases fitting TRBD1. This CDR3 spans 16 amino acids. The V gene end was trimmed by 4 bases and the J gene end by 4 bases; junction bases not matched to a gene: 10. Germline loops: CDR1 LGHDT, CDR2 YNNKEL (reference sequence). CDR3 in amino acids: CASSPQGEQGATEAFF. The CDR3, as DNA: TGTGCCAGCAGCCCACAGGGGGAACAGGGGGCCACTGAAGCTTTCTTT.

The chain combines TRBV3-1 (or the pseudogene TRBV3-2) with TRBJ2-2; 10 nucleotides agree with TRBD2. With V trimmed by 4 bases and J by 6 bases, 2 bases remained unmatched. The CDR3 is 14 residues long. CDR1 and CDR2 from the germline V gene are LGHDT and YNNKEL (reference sequence). CDR3 residues: CASSRAGGSGELFF. CDR3 coding DNA: TGTGCCAGCAGCCGAGCGGGGGGGTCCGGGGAGCTGTTTTTT.

The chain uses TRBV3-1 (or the pseudogene TRBV3-2) and TRBJ2-5; no firm D call. The CDR3 is 14 amino acids. V gave up 0 bases and J gave up 1 base, with 6 bases separating them. Germline values: CDR1 LGHDT, CDR2 YNNKEL (reference sequence). CDR3 nucleotide sequence: TGTGCCAGCAGCCAAGAGATCAGCCAAGAGACCCAGTACTTC. As protein: CASSQEISQETQYF.

Details on this clone: One end of the junction varies from germline; a read error may be responsible. The CDR3 here is CTGWEGGRETQYF. CDR3 DNA: TGTACCGGGTGGGAGGGAGGTCGAGAGACCCAGTACTTC. This chain uses TRBV29-1 with TRBJ2-5, with TRBD2 matching over 7 bases. Germline CDR1 is SQVTM and CDR2 is ANQGSEA. The CDR3 contains 13 residues.

The chain has TRBV7-9 and TRBJ1-1; the D is unclear. Trimming removed 4 bases from V and 3 bases from J, with 18 bases in between. Per germline, CDR1 SEHNR and CDR2 FQNEAQ (reference sequence). This CDR3 has 16 residues. CDR3 DNA: TGTGCCAGCAGCTCCTCCGGTCCTCCTCGGTACACTGAAGCTTTCTTT. This codes for CASSSSGPPRYTEAFF.

The rearrangement links TRBV28 to TRBJ2-2; 16 bases align to TRBD2. Trimming cost V 5 bases and J 1 base; bases outside gene matches: 10. CDR3 length equals 20 residues. Germline CDR1 and CDR2: MDHEN and SYDVKM. The CDR3 here is CASSGSSGLAGGMNTGELFF. In DNA, the CDR3 is TGTGCCAGCAGTGGTAGTTCGGGACTAGCGGGGGGGATGAACACCGGGGAGCTGTTTTTT.